The rows below give T cell receptor beta chains drawn from one sample of a study of cytomegalovirus exposure and HLA in healthy donors. Profiled with immunoSEQ multiplex PCR; TCRdb holds only in-frame clones, not every one. The table lists some 190,000 clones, about 10% of them singletons. Sequences were obtained from PBMCs. The receptors were sampled from a woman aged 25 to 39 in good health and CMV-seropositive. The CDR3 runs from the conserved cysteine through the conserved F or W. Each record gives: D gene, CDR3 length, clone size, V gene, J gene, CDR3 DNA, CDR3 protein. D genes are given only for firm matches. Rows give clone size only sometimes, using once, few, many, or a class for an expanded clone.

TRBD2	15	NA	TRBV10-3	TRBJ2-7	TGTGCCATCAGTGGAGGGTCTAGCGGGAGGGACGAGCAGTACTTC	CAISGGSSGRDEQYF
NA	13	NA	TRBV4-1	TRBJ1-2	TGCGCCAGCAGCCACGGACAGTCCTATGGCTACACCTTC	CASSHGQSYGYTF
TRBD2	13	few	TRBV2	TRBJ2-7	TGTGCCAGCAGTGCAGGACTAGCGAACGAGCAGTACTTC	CASSAGLANEQYF
NA	17	NA	TRBV5-1	TRBJ1-4	TGCGCCAGCAGCTTTGGTATTCAGGGAACAACTAATGAAAAACTGTTTTTT	CASSFGIQGTTNEKLFF
NA	16	few	TRBV5-1	TRBJ1-4	TGCGCCAGCAGTTCCCACGCGGAAGCAACTAATGAAAAACTGTTTTTT	CASSSHAEATNEKLFF
TRBD2	14	NA	TRBV29-1	TRBJ2-3	TGCAGCACTGAAGAGGGAGGGCCCACAGATACGCAGTATTTT	CSTEEGGPTDTQYF
NA	17	NA	TRBV5-1	TRBJ2-4	TGCGCCAGCAGCTTGACCCAGGGGATTAGAGCCAAAAACATTCAGTACTTC	CASSLTQGIRAKNIQYF
TRBD1	14	NA	TRBV2	TRBJ1-4	TGTGCCAGCAGCGAATGGACAGGGAATGAAAAACTGTTTTTT	CASSEWTGNEKLFF
NA	13	few	TRBV6-1	TRBJ2-5	TGTGCCAGCAGTGAAGCGCCAGGGTTCGGCGAGTACTTC	CASSEAPGFGEYF
NA	13	NA	TRBV4-2	TRBJ2-2	TGTGCCAGCAGCCCCGCGAACACCGGGGAGCTGTTTTTT	CASSPANTGELFF
NA	16	NA	TRBV4-1	TRBJ2-5	TGCGCCAGCAGCCAAGATCATCTAGGGGGTGAAGAGACCCAGTACTTC	CASSQDHLGGEETQYF
NA	15	few	TRBV5-4	TRBJ1-2	TGTGCCAGCAGCTCCCCGACAGGTTCGGATTATGGCTACACCTTC	CASSSPTGSDYGYTF
TRBD1	16	NA	TRBV6-1	TRBJ2-7	TGTGCCAGCAGTGATTGGGGGGGACAGGGGGCACGGGAGCAGTACTTC	CASSDWGGQGAREQYF
NA	14	few	TRBV2	TRBJ1-2	TGTGCCAGTCAGGCGGGGTGGCAGAACTATGGCTACACCTTC	CASQAGWQNYGYTF
NA	12	NA	TRBV2	TRBJ1-1	TGTGCCAGCATCGACAGCCTGAGGGAAGCTTTCTTT	CASIDSLREAFF
NA	16	NA	TRBV19	TRBJ1-1	TGTGCCAGTAGTATTTATGCGGGAGGCCGAGGGACTGAAGCTTTCTTT	CASSIYAGGRGTEAFF
TRBD1	15	NA	TRBV25-1	TRBJ2-7	TGTGCCAGCAGTGAAGGGACAGGGGGCGCCTACGAGCAGTACTTC	CASSEGTGGAYEQYF
TRBD2	16	few	TRBV6-1	TRBJ2-1	TGTGCCAGCAGTGGACTAGCGGGAGGTCGGTACAATGAGCAGTTCTTC	CASSGLAGGRYNEQFF
NA	12	NA	TRBV7-8	TRBJ2-1	TGTGCCAGCAGCTCGACGGCGGTGGCTCAGTTCTTC	CASSSTAVAQFF
TRBD2	16	NA	TRBV13	TRBJ2-7	TGTGCCAGCAGCGCCAGCCGACTAGCGGGCCCCTCCGAGCAGTACTTC	CASSASRLAGPSEQYF
NA	13	NA	TRBV2	TRBJ2-1	TGTGCCAGTCTAGCGTCCGGCGACAATGAGCAGTTCTTC	CASLASGDNEQFF
TRBD2	14	NA	TRBV15	TRBJ2-1	TGTGCCACCAGCCCCCTGGGGGGAGGGAATGAGCAGTTCTTC	CATSPLGGGNEQFF
TRBD2	17	NA	TRBV9	TRBJ2-3	TGTGCCAGCAGCGAAAACCCTAGCGGGCTTTCCACAGATACGCAGTATTTT	CASSENPSGLSTDTQYF
TRBD1	18	NA	TRBV14	TRBJ1-2	TGTGCCAGCAGCCAATCGTCGCACAGGGGGCGAGGTAACTATGGCTACACCTTC	CASSQSSHRGRGNYGYTF
NA	15	NA	TRBV19	TRBJ2-4	TGTGCCAGTAGTATCCGGGTCGGAGCCAAAAACATTCAGTACTTC	CASSIRVGAKNIQYF
TRBD2	15	NA	TRBV30	TRBJ2-2	TGTGCCTCTACCCAGACTAGCGGGAACACCGGGGAGCTGTTTTTT	CASTQTSGNTGELFF
TRBD1	14	NA	TRBV6-1	TRBJ2-3	TGTGCCAGTCAGGACAGGGACGCCAGCGATACGCAGTATTTT	CASQDRDASDTQYF
TRBD2	20	few	TRBV2	TRBJ2-7	TGTGCCAGCAGTGGGGGGACCGGGACTAGCGGGAGAAAGCCCGTCTGGGAGCAGTACTTC	CASSGGTGTSGRKPVWEQYF
NA	15	NA	TRBV12-5	TRBJ2-1	TGTGCTAGTGGTTTGGTGGGGCGAGCGAACAATGAGCAGTTCTTC	CASGLVGRANNEQFF
NA	12	few	TRBV12-5	TRBJ2-7	TGTGCTAGTGGATACAGGGTCGACGAGCAGTACTTC	CASGYRVDEQYF
TRBD1	17	NA	TRBV10-3	TRBJ1-1	TGTGCCATCAGTGAGTCGGGACAGGGTGAAGTGAACACTGAAGCTTTCTTT	CAISESGQGEVNTEAFF
NA	10	few	TRBV12-2	TRBJ1-2	TGTGCAAGTCGCTTAGTGACAGCGGGCTTC	CASRLVTAGF
NA	14	NA	TRBV11-2	TRBJ1-5	TGTGCCAGCAGCATCCAGGACAGAAGACAGCCCCAGCATTTT	CASSIQDRRQPQHF
NA	15	few	TRBV5-1	TRBJ2-1	TGCGCCAGCAGCGACCGTGGGGAGCCCTACAATGAGCAGTTCTTC	CASSDRGEPYNEQFF
NA	13	few	TRBV7-9	TRBJ2-5	TGTGCCAGCAGCTTGGGCGCCCAAGAGACCCAGTACTTC	CASSLGAQETQYF
TRBD1	14	few	TRBV27	TRBJ1-2	TGTGCCAGCACCTCTCGGACAGGGGACTATGGCTACACCTTC	CASTSRTGDYGYTF
TRBD2	15	few	TRBV5-1	TRBJ2-1	TGCGCCAGCCAAACTAGCGGGAGTGGGCTAAATGAGCAGTTCTTC	CASQTSGSGLNEQFF
NA	12	NA	TRBV2	TRBJ2-7	TGTGCCAGCAGACTAGCTGGCTACGAGCAGTACTTC	CASRLAGYEQYF
NA	16	NA	TRBV4-2	TRBJ2-1	TGTGCCAGCAGCCAGACTCTGGCTACAGGGTACAATGAGCAGTTCTTC	CASSQTLATGYNEQFF
TRBD2	14	once	TRBV27	TRBJ2-3	TGTGCCAGCAGTTTATCCGGGGGGGCAGATACGCAGTATTTT	CASSLSGGADTQYF
NA	14	NA	TRBV30	TRBJ1-1	TGTGCCTGGAGTGTGGTAGGGGCGAACACTGAAGCTTTCTTT	CAWSVVGANTEAFF
TRBD1	16	NA	TRBV7-2	TRBJ1-6	TGTGCCAGCAGCTCGTATTGGACAGGGAAACATTCACCCATCCACTTT	CASSSYWTGKHSPIHF
TRBD2	17	few	TRBV30	TRBJ2-1	TGTGCCTGGAGTCCCGAGTGGCTAGCGGACATCTACAATGAGCAGTTCTTC	CAWSPEWLADIYNEQFF
TRBD1	13	few	TRBV6-1	TRBJ1-1	TGTGCCAGCAGGGAAAGGGGGCAAAGTGAAGCTTTCTTT	CASRERGQSEAFF
NA	16	NA	TRBV14	TRBJ2-7	TGTGCCAGCAGCCCCAGGAGGGGGCTCCTATCCTACGAGCAGTACTTC	CASSPRRGLLSYEQYF
TRBD1	11	few	TRBV2	TRBJ1-2	TGTGCCTCAGAATTAGGACAGGGCGACACCTTC	CASELGQGDTF
TRBD1	13	NA	TRBV6-5	TRBJ2-5	TGTGCCAGCAGTTATACATACCGGGACAGGGGGCACTTC	CASSYTYRDRGHF
TRBD2	16	few	TRBV5-1	TRBJ2-1	TGCGCCAGCAGCCCGGTCGCGGGAGGGCCCTACAATGAGCAGTTCTTC	CASSPVAGGPYNEQFF
NA	13	NA	TRBV2	TRBJ2-1	TGTGCCAGCAGTGCTAGCGTTTACAATGAGCAGTTCTTC	CASSASVYNEQFF
TRBD1	15	few	TRBV19	TRBJ1-5	TGTGCCATCCAAGGGACAGGGGATCGCAATCAGCCCCAGCATTTT	CAIQGTGDRNQPQHF